This T cell receptor (beta chain) was identified during a study of OX40 agonist ivuxolimab in advanced cancers. The germline V gene has CDR1 LNHDA and CDR2 SQIVND (reference sequence). This CDR3 spans 15 amino acids. Trimming stripped 6 bases from V and 5 bases from J, with 19 bases between. The table came from immunoSEQ multiplex PCR; TCRdb's copy has only in-frame clones and leaves some out. Of some 41,000 clones listed, approximately 90% are singletons. The starting material was CD4+ or CD8+ T cells sorted from blood, obtained in a trial of the OX40 agonist ivuxolimab. V gene TRBV19 combines with J gene TRBJ2-5; D may be TRBD1 (6 bases). This receptor was obtained from an adult with an advanced solid tumor such as melanoma, head and neck, liver or kidney cancer. CDR3 nucleotides: TGTGCCAGTAGAACCCTGGACAGTGTTCGGGAGACCCAGTACTTC. Translation gives CASRTLDSVRETQYF.